Listed here are 23 T cell receptor beta chains from one sample, sequenced in a study of T cells in Graves' hyperthyroidism and ophthalmopathy. Researchers took RNA transcripts and amplified the TCR beta CDR3 regions from them. Researchers ran a first-round RT-PCR on the TCR CDR3 using the HTBI primer set. TCRdb redid the calling of the multiplex PCR reads with MiXCR, one entry per CDR3 protein. The sample holds about 350,000 distinct CDR3 sequences, about 14% seen once. The specimen sequenced was blood. Source of these receptors: a woman younger than 45 with Graves' hyperthyroidism.

V gene TRBV29-1 combines with J gene TRBJ2-3; D may be TRBD1 or TRBD2 (5 bases each). With 6 bases removed from V and 3 bases from J, the gap between germline ends came to 16 bases. Germline lookup yields CDR1 SQVTM and CDR2 ANQGSEA. This CDR3 region has 14 residues. Here the CDR3 reads CSVGRDQRTDTQYF. The DNA of the CDR3 is TGCAGCGTCGGCCGGGACCAAAGAACAGATACGCAGTATTTT.

This sequence joins TRBV18 and TRBJ2-4; D possibly uses TRBD1 or TRBD2 (5 bases each). Germline assignment: CDR1 KGHSH and CDR2 LQKENI. The V end lost 3 bases, the J end lost 1 base, and 7 bases lay between the germline ends. The CDR3 covers 14 residues. The CDR3, as DNA: TGTGCCAGCTCACCCGGGGACGCCAAAAACATTCAGTACTTC. This sequence encodes CASSPGDAKNIQYF.

This clonotype was counted a few times. V and J are TRBV18 and TRBJ2-5, with D unresolved. Between the trimmed V and J ends, which lost 3 bases and 7 bases, there was a span of 6 bases. The CDR3 extends over 11 amino acids. Germline lookup yields CDR1 KGHSH and CDR2 LQKENI. This CDR3 is CASSPDVTQYF. The CDR3 bases are TGTGCCAGCTCACCTGACGTGACCCAGTACTTC.

This clonotype came up many times. The gene calls are TRBV20-1 and TRBJ2-3; D is perhaps TRBD2 (5 bases). Germline CDR1 DFQATT, CDR2 SNEGSKA (reference sequence). This CDR3 contains 14 residues. With 5 bases removed from V and 4 bases from J, the gap between germline ends came to 16 bases. Written as DNA, the CDR3 is TGCAGTGCTCACAAGACGCTAGCATCAGATACGCAGTATTTT. Its translation: CSAHKTLASDTQYF.

The sample holds many counts of this clonotype. The chain recombines TRBV2 with TRBJ2-1; 15 bases are a match to TRBD2. Unmatched junction bases numbered 15, after V lost 6 bases and J lost 9 bases. The CDR3 covers 18 residues. Germline V lookup: CDR1 SNHLY, CDR2 FYNNEI. The CDR3 region has the DNA TGTGCCAGCAGGCCGGGACTAGCGGGAGGCGTTTACGTTGGTGAGCAGTTCTTC. It translates to CASRPGLAGGVYVGEQFF. Drawing the rest from reference TRBV2 and TRBJ2-1, the complete variable domain is EPEVTQTPSHQVTQMGQEVILRCVPISNHLYFYWYRQILGQKVEFLVSFYNNEISEKSEIFDDQFSVERPDGSNFTLKIRSTKLEDSAMYFCASRPGLAGGVYVGEQFFGPGTRLTVL.

The rearrangement joins TRBV12-3 or TRBV12-4 to TRBJ2-3; 9 nucleotides line up with TRBD2. Germline trimming cut 2 bases from V and 2 bases from J; bases unmatched to any gene: 5. CDR3 length equals 16 residues. This CDR3 reads CASSLMASGITDTQYF. The CDR3 DNA is TGTGCCAGCAGTTTAATGGCTAGCGGGATCACAGATACGCAGTATTTT.

This clonotype occurred many times. The chain recombines TRBV7-2 with TRBJ2-7; the D gene is possibly TRBD2 (6 bases). Trimming pared 5 bases from V and 1 base from J, leaving 27 bases between. Germline assignment: CDR1 SGHTA and CDR2 FQGNSA. This CDR3 is 19 amino acids long. The CDR3 DNA is TGTGCCAGCAGCCTTAAACACACGGGGCCAGGAGGGGTGTCCTACGAGCAGTACTTC. Amino acids: CASSLKHTGPGGVSYEQYF.

This clonotype has only a few counts. CDR3 sequence reads: CASSAPPREGTDTQYF. Here the CDR3 DNA reads TGTGCCAGCAGTGCACCTCCCCGGGAGGGCACAGATACGCAGTATTTT. J is TRBJ2-3 and V is TRBV28, with TRBD2 matching over 7 bases. Germline assignment: CDR1 MDHEN and CDR2 SYDVKM. After removal of 5 bases from V and 1 base from J, the junction contained 9 bases not matched to a gene. This CDR3 is 16 amino acids long. The full variable domain, its missing parts supplied by reference TRBV28 and TRBJ2-3, is DVKVTQSSRYLVKRTGEKVFLECVQDMDHENMFWYRQDPGLGLRLIYFSYDVKMKEKGDIPEGYSVSREKKERFSLILESASTNQTSMYLCASSAPPREGTDTQYFGPGTRLTVL.

This clonotype was found a few times. The rearrangement links TRBV24-1 to TRBJ2-1; 10 bases map to TRBD1. The CDR3 length is 13 residues. Losses at the gene ends were 10 bases for V and 9 bases for J; bases not matched to a gene: 8. Germline CDR1 and CDR2: KGHDR and SFDVKD. CDR3 loop: CATGQGSRGEQFF. The CDR3 DNA reads TGTGCCACGGGACAGGGGAGCAGGGGTGAGCAGTTCTTC.

This clonotype was observed at least ten times. The chain has TRBV28 and TRBJ2-1, with D possibly matching TRBD2 (5 bases). The CDR3 extends over 12 amino acids. Germline values: CDR1 MDHEN, CDR2 SYDVKM. Trimming left V 5 bases short and J 10 bases short, with 12 bases between. This chain's CDR3 is CASSPRGDEQFF. The CDR3 DNA reads TGTGCCAGCAGTCCCCGGGGTGACGAGCAGTTCTTC.

This clonotype was recorded at least ten times. The chain carries TRBV12-3 or TRBV12-4 and TRBJ2-1, with TRBD1 matching over 8 bases. The CDR3 is 16 residues long. V lost 5 bases to trimming and J lost 5 bases; unmatched junction nucleotides: 11. The CDR3 reads CASSTGTGSFHNEQFF. Written as DNA, the CDR3 is TGTGCCAGCAGTACCGGGACAGGCTCTTTCCACAATGAGCAGTTCTTC.

On this clonotype: A much larger clone is a single base away; this may be a read error. The DNA of the CDR3 is TGTGCCAGCGGCGTAAGGGCAGCGGGAGGGATGGAGGCAGATACGCAGTATTTT. This gives the protein CASGVRAAGGMEADTQYF. The chain uses TRBV9 and TRBJ2-3, with 10 bases that match TRBD2. The germline gives CDR1 SGDLS, CDR2 YYNGEE. The CDR3 is 18 amino acids.

This clonotype was detected a few times. The junction departs from germline at one end; a sequencing error may be responsible. The chain carries TRBV30 and TRBJ1-5; D is possibly TRBD1 (5 bases). Germline V gene data show CDR1 as GTSNPN and CDR2 as SVGIG (reference sequence). This CDR3 region has 13 residues. For the CDR3, the DNA is TGTGCCTGGGGTGTGACAGAGGGACGTCCCCAGCATTTT. Its protein product is CAWGVTEGRPQHF.

This clonotype was detected many times. This chain links TRBV29-1 with TRBJ1-5; 8 bases line up with TRBD1. The CDR3 spans 13 residues. V lost 7 bases, J lost 7 bases, and 9 bases stayed unmatched. From germline, CDR1 is SQVTM and CDR2 ANQGSEA. The CDR3 DNA reads TGCAGCGCCGGACAGGGTTCAGGGCAGCCCCAGCATTTT. It specifies CSAGQGSGQPQHF. Full variable domain (outside the CDR3, taken from reference TRBV29-1 and TRBJ1-5): SAVISQKPSRDICQRGTSLTIQCQVDSQVTMMFWYRQQPGQSLTLIATANQGSEATYESGFVIDKFPISRPNLTFSTLTVSNMSPEDSSIYLCSAGQGSGQPQHFGDGTRLSIL.

The CDR3 here is CASTTARTSGRKYEQFF. In nucleotides, the CDR3 is TGTGCCAGCACAACGGCCCGAACTAGCGGGAGGAAATATGAGCAGTTCTTC. The chain carries TRBV27 and TRBJ2-1; 12 nucleotides match TRBD2. Germline V gene lookup returns CDR1 MNHEY and CDR2 SMNVEV (reference sequence). This CDR3 is 17 amino acids long. V dropped 7 bases and J dropped 8; count of bases not matched to a gene: 15.

This clonotype appeared many times. The chain recombines TRBV11-2 with TRBJ2-1; D gene unclear. The CDR3 runs to 16 residues. The germline V gene has CDR1 SGHAT and CDR2 FQNNGV. V was pared by 3 bases and J by 1 base, with 13 bases between. The CDR3 DNA reads as TGTGCCAGCAGCTTTACTCGGTCTTGGTCCTACAATGAGCAGTTCTTC. It translates to CASSFTRSWSYNEQFF.

The V gene is TRBV5-1, the J gene TRBJ2-7; 9 bases agree with TRBD1. CDR1 and CDR2 (germline): SGHRS, YFSETQ. CDR3 length: 14 residues. With V trimmed by 4 bases and J by 3 bases, 5 bases remained unmatched. The CDR3 DNA is TGCGCCAGCAGCAATCCGGGACAGGGCTACGAGCAGTACTTC. It yields the protein CASSNPGQGYEQYF.

The V gene is TRBV18, the J gene TRBJ2-7; no clear D gene. Germline CDR1 KGHSH, CDR2 LQKENI. The V gene lost 4 bases and the J gene lost 2 bases, with 18 bases spanning the gap. This CDR3 has 16 residues. The CDR3 sequence is CASSRKDRVEAYEQYF. The CDR3 bases are TGTGCCAGCTCACGGAAGGATCGGGTAGAGGCCTACGAGCAGTACTTC.

This clonotype was found many times. The chain links TRBV29-1 to TRBJ2-5; D may correspond to TRBD1 or TRBD2 (5 bases each). The CDR3 runs to 13 residues. The germline gives CDR1 SQVTM, CDR2 ANQGSEA. DNA for the CDR3: TGCAGTGTTAGGGGACGGTACCAAGAGACCCAGTACTTC. Its translation: CSVRGRYQETQYF.

CDR3 sequence (DNA): TGTGCCAGCAGCTTGCTGAGGACGGAGGAAGCTTTCTTT. It translates to CASSLLRTEEAFF. V is TRBV5-6 and J is TRBJ1-1; the D is unclear. V was trimmed by 1 base and J by 8 bases, leaving 12 bases between them. Per germline, CDR1 SGHDT and CDR2 YYEEEE. There are 13 residues in the CDR3. The full variable domain, its missing parts supplied by reference TRBV5-6 and TRBJ1-1, is DAGVTQSPTHLIKTRGQQVTLRCSPKSGHDTVSWYQQALGQGPQFIFQYYEEEERQRGNFPDRFSGHQFPNYSSELNVNALLLGDSALYLCASSLLRTEEAFFGQGTRLTVV.

The rearrangement links TRBV6-2 or TRBV6-3 to TRBJ2-5; tentatively, D is TRBD2 (6 bases). Trimming shortened V by 2 bases and J by 0 bases, and 22 bases separated the two germline ends. Germline V gene sequence: CDR1 MNHEY, CDR2 SVGEGT. The CDR3 runs 19 residues. The CDR3 spells CASSYGGTLKRSYQETQYF. The DNA for the CDR3 is TGTGCCAGCAGTTACGGGGGGACCCTCAAAAGATCGTACCAAGAGACCCAGTACTTC.

The chain recombines TRBV6-5 with TRBJ2-3; D uncertain. Between the trimmed V and J ends, which lost 0 bases and 4 bases, there was a span of 5 bases. The CDR3 runs to 13 residues. Germline CDR1 and CDR2: MNHEY and SVGAGI. CDR3 protein: CASSYSMSDTQYF. CDR3 bases: TGTGCCAGCAGTTACTCGATGTCAGATACGCAGTATTTT.

This clonotype was picked up a small number of times. This chain links TRBV18 with TRBJ1-3; D is undetermined. From germline, CDR1 is KGHSH and CDR2 LQKENI. V lost 6 bases, J lost 0 bases, and 12 bases lay in between. The CDR3 has 15 residues. The CDR3, as DNA: TGTGCCAGCTCGACGACCGTGGGCTCTGGAAACACCATATATTTT. Its protein product is CASSTTVGSGNTIYF.